This TCR beta chain was obtained from a study of blood T cells in healthy people across ages. A sample-barcoded 5' primer and a J-beta primer mix were used in a second PCR of roughly 7 to 11 cycles. MiXCR, applied by TCRdb to the 5' RACE reads, yields one record per CDR3 protein. Of about 1.1 million distinct CDR3 sequences listed, 35% to 45% are singletons. Study conclusions and caveats: Expanded clonotype changes were possibly confounded by unknown donor CMV status. Older age went with lower TCR beta diversity per million T cells, in a roughly linear way.

Only a few counts were recorded for this clonotype. What it binds is unknown. Sequenced: blood. The source of this sequence is a man aged 18 to 29 in good health.

CDR3: CAISEGTENTEAFF. CDR3 DNA: TGTGCCATCAGTGAAGGGACAGAGAACACTGAAGCTTTCTTT. The chain uses TRBV10-3 and TRBJ1-1; the match to TRBD1 covers 7 bases. Germline values: CDR1 ENHRY, CDR2 SYGVKD. This CDR3 has 14 residues. Trimming removed 3 bases from V and 1 base from J; junction bases left unmatched: 2.